This TCR beta chain was sequenced during a study of blood T cells in healthy people across ages. The use of a sample-barcoded 5' primer and a J-beta primer mix characterized a second PCR of 7 to 11 cycles. From the 5' RACE reads, TCRdb called clonotypes with MiXCR, one entry per CDR3 protein. The sample records 1.5 million to 2 million distinct CDR3 sequences, about two fifths being singletons. CDR1 is SGHTA, CDR2 FQGNSA, per germline. The ends lost 7 bases at V and 0 bases at J; junction bases unmatched: 6. The CDR3 is 15 residues long. This clonotype appeared a few times. This chain connects TRBV7-2 to TRBJ2-7, with TRBD1 matching 10 bases. The specimen sequenced was blood. The receptor comes from a human donor in good health. The CDR3 DNA is TGTGCCAGCACCGAAGACAGGGGGCACTCCTACGAGCAGTACTTC. Amino acid sequence: CASTEDRGHSYEQYF.